The sequence of this T cell receptor beta chain was determined in a study of identical twins. The table lists this clonotype with many counts. What it binds is unknown. This CDR3 comprises 15 residues. With 4 bases removed from V and 4 bases from J, the gap between germline ends came to 13 bases. Unique molecular identifiers were present on cDNA, and template switching added a universal primer site. TCRdb analysed the 5' RACE reads with MiXCR anew, one entry per CDR3 protein. The repertoire consists of 100,000 or so distinct CDR3 sequences, with 5.5% to 7% occurring once and the leading ten covering around 12%. Study conclusions and caveats: Insertions were reduced in abundant cord blood beta clonotypes but not in memory repertoires. Excess sharing between twins was weaker in beta out-of-frame sequences. Conclusions rested on cross-sectional statistics rather than following the same donors.

Sequenced: memory T cells sorted from blood. This TCR was recovered from a woman aged 45-65 years in good health. The chain has TRBV12-3 or TRBV12-4 and TRBJ2-2; possibly TRBD2 for D (6 bases). The CDR3: CASSSRLVGTGELFF. The CDR3 nucleotides are TGTGCCAGCAGTTCCCGACTAGTAGGCACCGGGGAGCTGTTTTTT.